These 9 T cell receptor beta chains share one sample of origin, sequenced in a study of blood T cell repertoires in COVID-19. The table came from immunoSEQ multiplex PCR; TCRdb's copy has only in-frame clones and leaves some out. The sample lists about 260,000 clones, 84% occurring once. The sample was peripheral blood. These receptor sequences come from a man between 60 and 75 years old with acute or convalescent COVID-19.

A remark on this clone: The junction departs from the called germline gene at one end, perhaps through a read error. V gene TRBV11-3 combines with J gene TRBJ2-1; D is perhaps TRBD2 (5 bases). The CDR3 totals 13 residues. The V gene's germline CDR1 is SGHNT and CDR2 YENEEA. The CDR3 loop reads CASRLSIGDEQFF. CDR3 nucleotides: TGTGCCAGCCGCTTATCGATCGGGGATGAGCAGTTCTTC.

The rearrangement links TRBV4-2 to TRBJ2-7, with D maybe TRBD1 (7 bases). Germline V CDR1 and CDR2: LGHNA, YNFKEQ. V was cut by 1 base and J by 2 bases, with 12 bases left in between. The CDR3 spans 15 residues. The CDR3 sequence: CASSQAAGQTYEQYF. Written as DNA, the CDR3 is TGTGCCAGCAGCCAAGCTGCGGGACAGACCTACGAGCAGTACTTC.

This clone has only a few counts. The V call is TRBV4-1, the J call TRBJ1-6; tentative D call: TRBD1 (5 bases). The CDR3 contains 16 residues. The V and J ends lost 1 base and 2 bases respectively, with 9 bases between them. CDR1 and CDR2 (germline): MGHRA, YSYEKL. The CDR3 DNA reads as TGCGCCAGCAGCCAAGGGGGGGAAACCTATAATTCACCCCTCCACTTT. Amino acid sequence: CASSQGGETYNSPLHF.

The rearrangement links TRBV2 to TRBJ2-3; possibly TRBD1 for D (5 bases). The CDR3 totals 15 residues. V lost 5 bases and J lost 2, with 14 bases in between. Germline V gives CDR1 SNHLY, CDR2 FYNNEI. The DNA for the CDR3 is TGTGCCAGCAGTTTAGACAGCCAACCCACAGATACGCAGTATTTT. It codes for CASSLDSQPTDTQYF.

The chain combines TRBV10-3 with TRBJ2-5; TRBD2 might be the D (6 bases). Germline CDR1 and CDR2: ENHRY and SYGVKD. V was shortened by 6 bases and J by 6 bases, with 14 bases between the two germline ends. The CDR3 spans 13 residues. CDR3 coding DNA: TGTGCCATCAGCACTCGGACTATGCAGACCCAGTACTTC. Protein product: CAISTRTMQTQYF.

V gene TRBV27 combines with J gene TRBJ2-1, with 14 bases identical to TRBD2. Unmatched junction bases numbered 9, after V lost 5 bases and J lost 9 bases. Germline V gene sequence: CDR1 MNHEY, CDR2 SMNVEV (reference sequence). The CDR3 is 16 residues long. CDR3 sequence: CASSVRLAGGHPEQFF. In nucleotides, the CDR3 is TGTGCCAGCAGTGTTCGACTAGCGGGGGGGCATCCTGAGCAGTTCTTC.

This clone is a singleton in its sample. The CDR3 nucleotides read TGTGCCAGCAGCGTAGGCAGGAACACTGAAGCTTTCTTT. It codes for CASSVGRNTEAFF. The chain recombines TRBV9 with TRBJ1-1; D is undetermined. V was shortened by 0 bases and J by 1 base, with 4 bases between the two germline ends. This CDR3 contains 13 residues. Germline values: CDR1 SGDLS, CDR2 YYNGEE.

This clone was observed a handful of times. The chain uses TRBV19 and TRBJ1-2; D unresolved. Trimming removed 4 bases from V and 11 bases from J, with 11 bases in between. Germline CDR1 is LNHDA and CDR2 is SQIVND (reference sequence). The CDR3 sequence is 11 residues long. The CDR3 DNA reads TGTGCCAGTAGTACGGGAGGACTGTACACCTTC. Protein: CASSTGGLYTF.

The rearrangement joins TRBV7-2 to TRBJ2-7; 8 bases match TRBD1. The CDR3 totals 16 residues. V dropped 2 bases and J dropped 6; count of bases not matched to a gene: 12. Germline lookup yields CDR1 SGHTA and CDR2 FQGNSA. The CDR3 bases are TGTGCCAGCAGCTTAATGATTATCCAGGGGGCTGGCGAGCAGTACTTC. This translates into CASSLMIIQGAGEQYF. The full variable domain, rest sourced from reference TRBV7-2 and TRBJ2-7, is GAGVSQSPSNKVTEKGKDVELRCDPISGHTALYWYRQSLGQGLEFLIYFQGNSAPDKSGLPSDRFSAERTGGSVSTLTIQRTQQEDSAVYLCASSLMIIQGAGEQYFGPGTRLTVT.